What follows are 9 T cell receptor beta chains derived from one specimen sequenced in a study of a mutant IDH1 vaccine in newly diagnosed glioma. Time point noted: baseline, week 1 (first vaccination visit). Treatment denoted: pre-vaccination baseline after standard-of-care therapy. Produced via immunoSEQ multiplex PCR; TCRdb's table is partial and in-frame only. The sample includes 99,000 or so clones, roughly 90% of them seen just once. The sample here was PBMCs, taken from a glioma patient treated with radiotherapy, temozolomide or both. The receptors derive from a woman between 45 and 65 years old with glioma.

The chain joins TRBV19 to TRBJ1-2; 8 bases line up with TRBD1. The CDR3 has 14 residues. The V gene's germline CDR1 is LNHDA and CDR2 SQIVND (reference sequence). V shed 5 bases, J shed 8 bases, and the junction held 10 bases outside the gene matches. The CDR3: CASSPRTGYGGYTF. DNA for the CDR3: TGTGCCAGTAGTCCGAGGACAGGGTATGGAGGCTACACCTTC.

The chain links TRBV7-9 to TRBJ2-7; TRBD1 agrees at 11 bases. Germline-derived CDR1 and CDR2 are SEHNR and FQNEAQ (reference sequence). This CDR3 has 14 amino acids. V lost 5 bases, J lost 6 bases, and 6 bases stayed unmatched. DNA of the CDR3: TGTGCCAGCAGCCACACCGGGACAGGGGGCGAGCAGTACTTC. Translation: CASSHTGTGGEQYF.

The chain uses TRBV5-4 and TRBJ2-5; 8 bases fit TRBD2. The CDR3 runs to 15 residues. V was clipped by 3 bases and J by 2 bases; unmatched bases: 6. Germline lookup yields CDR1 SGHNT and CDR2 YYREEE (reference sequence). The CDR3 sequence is CASSWPGLEQETQYF. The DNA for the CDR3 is TGTGCCAGCAGCTGGCCGGGACTAGAACAAGAGACCCAGTACTTC. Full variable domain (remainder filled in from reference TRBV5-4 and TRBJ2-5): ETGVTQSPTHLIKTRGQQVTLRCSSQSGHNTVSWYQQALGQGPQFIFQYYREEENGRGNFPPRFSGLQFPNYSSELNVNALELDDSALYLCASSWPGLEQETQYFGPGTRLLVL.

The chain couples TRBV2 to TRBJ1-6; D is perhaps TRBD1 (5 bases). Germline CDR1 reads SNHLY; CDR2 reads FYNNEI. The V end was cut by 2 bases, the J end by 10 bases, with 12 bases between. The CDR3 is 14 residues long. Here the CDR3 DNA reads TGTGCCAGCAGTGAACAGGGTGTCGGGTCACCCCTCCACTTT. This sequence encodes CASSEQGVGSPLHF.

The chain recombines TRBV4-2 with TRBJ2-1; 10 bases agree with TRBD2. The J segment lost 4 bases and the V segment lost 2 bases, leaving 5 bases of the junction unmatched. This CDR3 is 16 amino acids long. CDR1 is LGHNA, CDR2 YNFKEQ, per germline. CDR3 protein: CASSQPGTSVYNEQFF. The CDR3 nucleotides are TGTGCCAGCAGCCAACCCGGGACTAGCGTATACAATGAGCAGTTCTTC.

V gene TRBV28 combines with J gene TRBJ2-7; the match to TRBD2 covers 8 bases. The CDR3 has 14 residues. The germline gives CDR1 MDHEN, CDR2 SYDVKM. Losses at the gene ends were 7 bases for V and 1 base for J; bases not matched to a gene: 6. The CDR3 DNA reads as TGTGCCAGCAAGTGGACTAGCATTTCCTACGAGCAGTACTTC. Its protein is CASKWTSISYEQYF.

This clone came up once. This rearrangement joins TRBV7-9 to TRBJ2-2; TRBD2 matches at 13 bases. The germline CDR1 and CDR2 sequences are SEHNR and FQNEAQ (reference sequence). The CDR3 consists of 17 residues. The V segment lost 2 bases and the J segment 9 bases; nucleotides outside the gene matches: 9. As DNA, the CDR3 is TGTGCCAGCAGCTTAACTAGCGGGAGGGCCTCCCCATGGGAGCTGTTTTTT. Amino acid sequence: CASSLTSGRASPWELFF.

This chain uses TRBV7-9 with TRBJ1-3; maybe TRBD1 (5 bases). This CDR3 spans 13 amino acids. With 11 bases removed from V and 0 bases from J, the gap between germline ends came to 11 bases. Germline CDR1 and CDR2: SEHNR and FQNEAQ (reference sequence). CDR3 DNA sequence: TGTGCCCCCGGGGGGGGCTCTGGAAACACCATATATTTT. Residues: CAPGGGSGNTIYF.

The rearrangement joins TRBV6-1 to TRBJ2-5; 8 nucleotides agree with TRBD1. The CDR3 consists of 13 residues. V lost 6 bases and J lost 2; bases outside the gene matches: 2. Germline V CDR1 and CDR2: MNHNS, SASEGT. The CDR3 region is CASSRDRQETQYF. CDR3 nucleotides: TGTGCCAGCAGCAGGGACAGGCAAGAGACCCAGTACTTC.